The table lists the clone carrying this T cell receptor (beta chain) with a few counts. Its matching antigen is unknown. The sample originates from a study of T cells in Graves' hyperthyroidism and ophthalmopathy. General study findings and limits: Researchers report that a 13 V-J model separated ophthalmopathy from stable hyperthyroidism.

Patients counted as stable if ophthalmopathy did not develop within 18 months. From RNA transcripts, TCR beta CDR3 regions were amplified. In the first-round RT-PCR of the TCR CDR3, the HTBI primer set was used. TCRdb reanalysed the multiplex PCR reads using MiXCR and keeps one entry per CDR3 protein. The data show around 190,000 distinct CDR3 sequences, around 16% seen once. The germline gives CDR1 SEHNR, CDR2 FQNEAQ (reference sequence). The CDR3 length is 15 residues. V gave up 2 bases and J gave up 3 bases, with 11 bases separating them. Sequencing used blood. This TCR was sampled from a woman in her fifties or sixties with Graves' hyperthyroidism. The chain couples TRBV7-9 to TRBJ1-3; weak D call: TRBD1 (6 bases). This CDR3 is CASSLFRGYGNTIYF. The CDR3 DNA reads TGTGCCAGCAGCTTATTCAGGGGATATGGAAACACCATATATTTT.